This T cell receptor beta chain was observed in a study of PD-1 blockade in classical Hodgkin lymphoma. As for the study in general: Nivolumab dosed at 3 mg/kg went to patients intravenously every 2 weeks.

Exposure to brentuximab vedotin varied, and each patient had relapsed following autologous stem cell transplantation. Complete response, partial response or progressive disease constituted the best response categories observed. Findings of the study overall: Complete responders matched newly diagnosed patients in baseline diversity.

Concerning this clone itself: Its specificity is not known.

The assay was immunoSEQ multiplex PCR, and TCRdb's table has in-frame clones only and misses some. This sample yields about 110,000 clones, of which 80% to 90% are seen a single time; just under 20% belongs to the top ten. The CDR3 covers 14 residues. The V gene lost 4 bases and the J gene lost 0 bases, with 10 bases spanning the gap. Germline V gene sequence: CDR1 SQVTM, CDR2 ANQGSEA. The V call is TRBV29-1, the J call TRBJ1-5; TRBD1 might be the D (6 bases). The origin of this receptor is a human donor with classical Hodgkin lymphoma. Source: peripheral blood mononuclear cells (PBMCs), taken before the second cycle of nivolumab. CDR3 DNA: TGCAGCGTTGGGGACATCTCTAGCAATCAGCCCCAGCATTTT. Its protein is CSVGDISSNQPQHF. Combining the CDR3 with reference TRBV29-1 and TRBJ1-5 gives the whole variable domain SAVISQKPSRDICQRGTSLTIQCQVDSQVTMMFWYRQQPGQSLTLIATANQGSEATYESGFVIDKFPISRPNLTFSTLTVSNMSPEDSSIYLCSVGDISSNQPQHFGDGTRLSIL.